This T cell receptor beta chain derives from a study of cytomegalovirus exposure and HLA in healthy donors. The CDR3 is 16 amino acids. Losses at the gene ends were 3 bases for V and 7 bases for J; bases not matched to a gene: 13. The germline CDR1 and CDR2 sequences are LGHNA and YNFKEQ. Regarding this clone: Its cognate antigen is unknown.

Study outcomes and limitations: Relative to equally common others, HLA-associated TCR beta chains showed greater clonal expansion in a later analysis. Earlier results showed most TCR beta V segments being productive about 90% or about 30% of the time.

Primers included in the PCR were 60 Vbeta and 13 Jbeta primers. Generated by immunoSEQ multiplex PCR, the TCRdb table keeps only in-frame clones and is missing some. The data show roughly 150,000 clones, about 64% seen once. The source is a man aged 55 to 69 in good health and CMV-seronegative. This chain uses TRBV4-2 with TRBJ1-2, with 8 positions matching TRBD1. Sequencing input: PBMCs. The CDR3 coding sequence is TGTGCCAGCAGCCAGTCCGGGACAGGCGGCGAAGGTGGCTACACCTTC. It translates to CASSQSGTGGEGGYTF.